This T cell receptor beta chain stems from a study of T-cell reconstitution after alpha-beta-depleted transplantation in children. Germline assignment: CDR1 MNHEY and CDR2 SVGEGT. The CDR3 contains 20 residues. With 0 bases removed from V and 3 bases from J, the gap between germline ends came to 24 bases. Preparation of the TCRbeta library used unique molecular identifiers. In TCRdb, the PCR reads were re-called with MiXCR into one record per CDR3 protein. Altogether 65,000 to 70,000 distinct CDR3 sequences are present, roughly 4.9% being singletons, with the ten largest covering under 20%. This clonotype was detected many times.

This chain joins TRBV6-2 or TRBV6-3 and TRBJ2-1; D is possibly TRBD1 (5 bases). The receptor's source is a boy younger than two who had a stem cell transplant for acute myeloid leukemia, so the T cells may come from the graft donor. Source: PBMCs, mostly from graft donor cells, taken 180 days after TCRalphabeta/CD19-depleted stem cell transplant. The CDR3 region is CASSYSSQGRGRKIYNEQFF. The CDR3 DNA sequence: TGTGCCAGCAGTTACTCGAGTCAGGGTAGGGGCCGGAAGATCTACAATGAGCAGTTCTTC.